These 18 T cell receptor beta chains came from one sample sequenced in a study of T cells after somatic rescue of genetic block (dated by TCRdb to about 2020). Receptor amplification or capture employed the immunoSEQ multiplex PCR assay. The immuneACCESS repertoire file appears here via TCRdb, limited to in-frame rearrangements. These files lack a portion of the clones; in checked studies, under half of the deficit traces to unresolved V genes, and the cause of the others is not known. The sample data list some 70,000 clones, and approximately 90% of these were observed just once. The ten largest clones add up to roughly 2.8% of the sample. Sequenced: peripheral blood mononuclear cells (PBMCs). Every receptor here comes from a man aged 30 to 39.

The V call is TRBV29-1, the J call TRBJ2-2, with 7 bases fitting TRBD1. This CDR3 comprises 15 residues. Trimming at V came to 7 bases and at J to 2 bases, leaving 10 bases not matched to a gene. Per the germline V gene, CDR1 is SQVTM and CDR2 is ANQGSEA. The CDR3 reads CSAEGASDNTGELFF. The CDR3 nucleotides are TGCAGCGCAGAGGGGGCCAGCGACAACACCGGGGAGCTGTTTTTT.

The CDR3 region has the DNA TGTGCCAGCAGTGAAGGTAATTTGGCGAACCAAGAGACCCAGTACTTC. Translation: CASSEGNLANQETQYF. The chain is built from TRBV6-1 and TRBJ2-5; D is uncertain. With 1 base removed from V and 0 bases from J, the gap between germline ends came to 12 bases. CDR3 length equals 16 residues. CDR1 MNHNS and CDR2 SASEGT come from the germline V gene.

This chain links TRBV7-9 with TRBJ1-1; TRBD1 is a possible D gene (5 bases). This CDR3 contains 15 residues. V was cut by 0 bases and J by 0 bases, with 8 bases left in between. From germline, CDR1 is SEHNR and CDR2 FQNEAQ (reference sequence). The CDR3 coding sequence is TGTGCCAGCAGCTTAGCGGTGGGGGTGAACACTGAAGCTTTCTTT. Translation gives CASSLAVGVNTEAFF.

The chain is built from TRBV21-1 and TRBJ2-1. TRBV21-1 is reported as a pseudogene. This CDR3 is built from 15 residues. The CDR3 loop is CASSPRGELGVEQFF. For the CDR3, the DNA is TGTGCCAGCAGCCCACGAGGGGAGCTAGGGGTTGAGCAGTTCTTC.

The chain has TRBV25-1 and TRBJ1-4; 7 bases are a match to TRBD1. Unmatched junction bases numbered 1, after V lost 5 bases and J lost 1 base. CDR1 MGHDK and CDR2 SYGVNS come from the germline V gene. CDR3 size: 14 residues. In DNA, the CDR3 is TGTGCCAGCAGTAGGGGGCTAACTAATGAAAAACTGTTTTTT. Translating gives CASSRGLTNEKLFF.

The rearrangement links TRBV25-1 to TRBJ1-4; D unresolved. Germline V gives CDR1 MGHDK, CDR2 SYGVNS. V lost 3 bases and J lost 13, with 12 bases in between. The CDR3 sequence is 12 residues long. CDR3 in DNA: TGTGCCAGCAGTGAGGTTCAGGACCGACTGTTTTTT. It codes for CASSEVQDRLFF.

J is TRBJ1-1 and V is TRBV30; D is unclear. V lost 2 bases and J 5 bases, leaving 9 bases between the germline ends. The germline V gene has CDR1 GTSNPN and CDR2 SVGIG (reference sequence). This CDR3 comprises 12 residues. The CDR3 coding sequence is TGTGCCTGGAGTTTCAGGACGACTGAAGCTTTCTTT. Its translation is CAWSFRTTEAFF.

V usage is TRBV4-2 and J usage is TRBJ1-2; 7 nucleotides line up with TRBD1. The V segment lost 1 base and the J segment 0 bases; nucleotides outside the gene matches: 2. The CDR3 consists of 15 residues. Germline V gene lookup returns CDR1 LGHNA and CDR2 YNFKEQ. The CDR3 DNA follows: TGTGCCAGCAGCCAAGGGGGACAGACTAACTATGGCTACACCTTC. Translation gives CASSQGGQTNYGYTF.

The chain links TRBV28 to TRBJ1-4, with D perhaps TRBD1 (5 bases). This CDR3 has 15 amino acids. Germline values: CDR1 MDHEN, CDR2 SYDVKM. Trimming took 5 bases from V and 8 from J, leaving 18 bases between them. CDR3 bases: TGTGCCAGCAGTGGCCCCGGGGGACCCGAAGAAAAACTGTTTTTT. Its translation: CASSGPGGPEEKLFF.

The rearrangement uses TRBV7-3 and TRBJ2-5, with D possibly matching TRBD2 (6 bases). CDR1 SGHTA and CDR2 FQGTGA come from the germline V gene. The CDR3 is 15 residues long. The V gene lost 2 bases and the J gene lost 9 bases, with 19 bases spanning the gap. CDR3 residues: CASSLGQGSTGAQYF. CDR3 sequence (DNA): TGTGCCAGCAGCTTAGGTCAGGGCTCCACGGGGGCCCAGTACTTC.

The chain has TRBV6-1 and TRBJ2-1, with TRBD2 matching over 10 bases. V shed 7 bases and J 5 bases; nucleotides not matched to a gene: 5. This CDR3 comprises 14 residues. CDR1 MNHNS and CDR2 SASEGT come from the germline V gene. In DNA form, the CDR3 reads TGTGCCAGCAACCTAGCGGGAGTCGACAATGAGCAGTTCTTC. Translation gives CASNLAGVDNEQFF.

The chain uses TRBV10-3 and TRBJ2-3; no reliable D call. Germline assignment: CDR1 ENHRY and CDR2 SYGVKD. Deletions cut 3 bases from V and 1 base from J, with 11 bases between. The CDR3 length is 15 residues. CDR3 bases: TGTGCCATCAGTGATAGCTCCAGCGGCACAGATACGCAGTATTTT. It is translated as CAISDSSSGTDTQYF.

The V gene is TRBV13, the J gene TRBJ2-5; D unclear. V was trimmed by 5 bases and J by 1 base, leaving 8 bases between them. CDR1 is PRHDT, CDR2 FYEKMQ, per germline (reference sequence). The CDR3 covers 13 residues. CDR3 loop: CASSPQVQETQYF. For the CDR3, the DNA is TGTGCCAGCAGCCCTCAGGTCCAAGAGACCCAGTACTTC.

This sequence joins TRBV6-1 and TRBJ1-5; D uncertain. In germline, CDR1 is MNHNS, CDR2 SASEGT. This CDR3 spans 15 amino acids. V was clipped by 6 bases and J by 1 base, with 13 bases between them. CDR3 residues: CASRGVGRSNQPQHF. As DNA, the CDR3 is TGTGCCAGCAGGGGAGTTGGGCGGAGCAATCAGCCCCAGCATTTT.

The rearrangement joins TRBV5-5 to TRBJ2-1; D is unclear. This CDR3 has 13 amino acids. The V end was cut by 1 base, the J end by 5 bases, with 7 bases between. CDR1 SGHKS and CDR2 YYEKEE come from the germline V gene (reference sequence). The DNA for the CDR3 is TGTGCCAGCAGCTTGCTGGCCCACAATGAGCAGTTCTTC. Translated, it gives CASSLLAHNEQFF.

The chain links TRBV7-9 to TRBJ2-1; TRBD2 matches at 14 bases. The CDR3 loop spans 15 amino acids. In germline, CDR1 is SEHNR, CDR2 FQNEAQ (reference sequence). The V and J ends lost 6 bases and 7 bases, in that order; junction bases with no gene match: 5. The CDR3 protein is CASSRLAGGRNEQFF. The CDR3 region has the DNA TGTGCCAGCAGTCGACTAGCGGGGGGGCGAAATGAGCAGTTCTTC.

The V gene is TRBV5-4, the J gene TRBJ2-3; D possibly uses TRBD1 or TRBD2 (6 bases each). The germline gives CDR1 SGHNT, CDR2 YYREEE (reference sequence). This CDR3 spans 17 amino acids. Trimming took off 0 bases at V and 3 bases at J, with 17 bases between the two ends. The CDR3, as DNA: TGTGCCAGCAGCTTGGAGTTCGGGGGCATTAGAACAGATACGCAGTATTTT. This codes for CASSLEFGGIRTDTQYF.

The chain couples TRBV7-9 to TRBJ2-7; 8 bases fit TRBD2. Per the germline V gene, CDR1 is SEHNR and CDR2 is FQNEAQ (reference sequence). The ends lost 2 bases at V and 3 bases at J; junction bases unmatched: 15. The CDR3 spans 18 residues. CDR3 bases: TGTGCCAGCAGCTTAATTCAAGGTTACGGGACTAGTATCTACGAGCAGTACTTC. Translating it yields CASSLIQGYGTSIYEQYF.